This is a list of T cell receptor beta chains from one sample in a study of PD-1 blockade in mismatch repair-deficient tumors. The protocol was immunoSEQ multiplex PCR, while the TCRdb copy is restricted to in-frame clones and leaves out a portion. The sample holds roughly 50,000 clones; approximately 80% are singletons and the top ten take around 3.4%. The sample was peripheral blood, taken 4 weeks after starting pembrolizumab. The receptors here all came from an adult with mismatch repair-deficient cancer. Both conserved end residues are part of each CDR3. The D gene is left open where the match is weak. Rows give clone size only sometimes, using once, few, many, or a class for an expanded clone.

abundance: .; v_gene: TRBV14; j_gene: TRBJ1-4; d_gene: .; CDR3nt: TGTGCCAGCAGTAGAATCGGGGCGGGCGGAAAACTGTTTTTT; CDR3aa: CASSRIGAGGKLFF
abundance: .; v_gene: TRBV4-1; j_gene: TRBJ2-5; d_gene: .; CDR3nt: TGCGCCAGCAGCCGTGACTATGCGGGGACCCAGTACTTC; CDR3aa: CASSRDYAGTQYF
abundance: .; v_gene: TRBV2; j_gene: TRBJ1-4; d_gene: .; CDR3nt: TGTGCCAGCGAGGGGACACCCGGTCTCCCAGTGTTTTTT; CDR3aa: CASEGTPGLPVFF
abundance: .; v_gene: TRBV28; j_gene: TRBJ1-2; d_gene: .; CDR3nt: TGTGCCAGCAGGATGGCCTATGGCTACACCTTC; CDR3aa: CASRMAYGYTF
abundance: .; v_gene: TRBV6-5; j_gene: TRBJ1-4; d_gene: TRBD1; CDR3nt: TGTGCCAGCAGTTGGGGACCCGACAGGGGAGATGAAAAACTGTTTTTT; CDR3aa: CASSWGPDRGDEKLFF
abundance: .; v_gene: TRBV7-2; j_gene: TRBJ2-2; d_gene: .; CDR3nt: TGTGCCAGCAGCTTAGGGGTCAGGGGGAGGATCGGGGAGCTGTTTTTT; CDR3aa: CASSLGVRGRIGELFF
abundance: .; v_gene: TRBV11-2; j_gene: TRBJ2-5; d_gene: TRBD2; CDR3nt: TGTGCCAGCAGCTTTCGGACTAGCGGGACCCAAGAGACCCAGTACTTC; CDR3aa: CASSFRTSGTQETQYF
abundance: .; v_gene: TRBV9; j_gene: TRBJ2-1; d_gene: TRBD2; CDR3nt: TGTGCCAGCAGCCCGCGGACTAGCGGGAATGATGAGCAGTTCTTC; CDR3aa: CASSPRTSGNDEQFF
abundance: .; v_gene: TRBV18; j_gene: TRBJ2-5; d_gene: .; CDR3nt: TGTGCCAGCTCACCAAATCTCCAAGAGACCCAGTACTTC; CDR3aa: CASSPNLQETQYF
abundance: .; v_gene: TRBV21-1; j_gene: TRBJ2-7; d_gene: .; CDR3nt: TGTGCCAGCAGCAAAGTCCCCACCAGCCCGTTTTTCGACCGATACGAGCAGTACTTC; CDR3aa: CASSKVPTSPFFDRYEQYF
abundance: .; v_gene: TRBV18; j_gene: TRBJ2-1; d_gene: TRBD2; CDR3nt: TGTGCCAGCTCATTATCTAGCGGGAGAAACTACAATGAGCAGTTCTTC; CDR3aa: CASSLSSGRNYNEQFF
abundance: .; v_gene: TRBV11-1; j_gene: TRBJ2-5; d_gene: .; CDR3nt: TGTGCCAGCAGCTTAGAGTACACAGGGCTTAAAAAGACCCAGTACTTC; CDR3aa: CASSLEYTGLKKTQYF
abundance: .; v_gene: TRBV5-6; j_gene: TRBJ1-5; d_gene: .; CDR3nt: TGTGCCAGCAGTTCCCAGGTAGGGGCCCATCAGCCCCAGCATTTT; CDR3aa: CASSSQVGAHQPQHF
abundance: once; v_gene: TRBV18; j_gene: TRBJ1-2; d_gene: .; CDR3nt: TGTGCCAGCTCACCGGGGCAGAATCAGATCTATGGCTACACCTTC; CDR3aa: CASSPGQNQIYGYTF
abundance: .; v_gene: TRBV6-1; j_gene: TRBJ2-5; d_gene: .; CDR3nt: TGTGCCAGCAGTGAAGGGCAGGGCTGGGAGACCCAGTACTTC; CDR3aa: CASSEGQGWETQYF
abundance: .; v_gene: TRBV29-1; j_gene: TRBJ2-1; d_gene: TRBD2; CDR3nt: TGCAGCGTTGAAGGGGGAGGGGCTCGGGAGCAGTTCTTC; CDR3aa: CSVEGGGAREQFF
abundance: .; v_gene: TRBV29-1; j_gene: TRBJ2-2; d_gene: .; CDR3nt: TGCAGCGTTGACGGGCCTAGCGTCACCGGGGAGCTGTTTTTT; CDR3aa: CSVDGPSVTGELFF
abundance: .; v_gene: TRBV9; j_gene: TRBJ2-3; d_gene: .; CDR3nt: TGTGCCAGCAGCGTCCAAGGTGCAGATACGCAGTATTTT; CDR3aa: CASSVQGADTQYF
abundance: .; v_gene: TRBV10-3; j_gene: TRBJ2-7; d_gene: TRBD1; CDR3nt: TGTGCCATCAGGTCCGGACAGGGGAAGTCCTACGAGCAGTACTTC; CDR3aa: CAIRSGQGKSYEQYF
abundance: .; v_gene: TRBV6-5; j_gene: TRBJ2-7; d_gene: .; CDR3nt: TGTGCCAGCAGTCGTCCCAGCTCCTACGAGCAGTACTTC; CDR3aa: CASSRPSSYEQYF
abundance: once; v_gene: TRBV5-6; j_gene: TRBJ2-5; d_gene: TRBD1; CDR3nt: TGTGCCAGCAGCGACAAGGGGGCCAGGGGTGAGACCCAGTACTTC; CDR3aa: CASSDKGARGETQYF
abundance: .; v_gene: TRBV29-1; j_gene: TRBJ2-5; d_gene: TRBD2; CDR3nt: TGCAGCGGGGAGATAGCGGGGGGGTCAGAGACCCAGTACTTC; CDR3aa: CSGEIAGGSETQYF
abundance: .; v_gene: TRBV18; j_gene: TRBJ2-2; d_gene: .; CDR3nt: TGTGCCAGCTCACCACAGGGATCCACCGGGGAGCTGTTTTTT; CDR3aa: CASSPQGSTGELFF
abundance: .; v_gene: TRBV7-6; j_gene: TRBJ2-1; d_gene: .; CDR3nt: TGTGCCAGCAGCTCAACGGGAGTTATTGACAATGAGCAGTTCTTC; CDR3aa: CASSSTGVIDNEQFF
abundance: .; v_gene: TRBV7-9; j_gene: TRBJ2-3; d_gene: TRBD1; CDR3nt: TGTGCCAGCAGCTTAGGACAGGGGGCTATCGCGCAGTATTTT; CDR3aa: CASSLGQGAIAQYF
abundance: .; v_gene: TRBV5-1; j_gene: TRBJ2-1; d_gene: .; CDR3nt: TGCGCCAGCAGCTCGGCTGGGCTAGCTGGCTACAATGAGCAGTTCTTC; CDR3aa: CASSSAGLAGYNEQFF
abundance: few; v_gene: TRBV5-1; j_gene: TRBJ2-5; d_gene: .; CDR3nt: TGCGCCAGCAGCGACCCCCAGGGTGTAGGCCAAGAGACCCAGTACTTC; CDR3aa: CASSDPQGVGQETQYF
abundance: .; v_gene: TRBV19; j_gene: TRBJ2-1; d_gene: .; CDR3nt: TGTGCCAGTAGTATGGGGGCCGGGACTAACACATACAATGAGCAGTTCTTC; CDR3aa: CASSMGAGTNTYNEQFF
abundance: .; v_gene: TRBV7-9; j_gene: TRBJ2-5; d_gene: TRBD1; CDR3nt: TGTGCCAGCAGCTTCTGGGGACAGCGAAACCTAGAGACCCAGTACTTC; CDR3aa: CASSFWGQRNLETQYF
abundance: .; v_gene: TRBV4-2; j_gene: TRBJ1-1; d_gene: TRBD1; CDR3nt: TGTGCCAGCAGCGGCATGGACAGGGGGAACACTGAAGCTTTCTTT; CDR3aa: CASSGMDRGNTEAFF
abundance: .; v_gene: TRBV30; j_gene: TRBJ1-1; d_gene: TRBD1; CDR3nt: TGTGCCTGGACCTCGGACAGGGGGCTTGAAGAAGCTTTCTTT; CDR3aa: CAWTSDRGLEEAFF
abundance: .; v_gene: TRBV19; j_gene: TRBJ2-5; d_gene: TRBD2; CDR3nt: TGTGCCAGTAGTATCTCCGGGACTAGCGGAGAGACCCAGTACTTC; CDR3aa: CASSISGTSGETQYF
abundance: few; v_gene: TRBV5-4; j_gene: TRBJ2-3; d_gene: TRBD2; CDR3nt: TGTGCCAGCAGCTTTACGGGAGGGCCGGGGACAGATACGCAGTATTTT; CDR3aa: CASSFTGGPGTDTQYF
abundance: .; v_gene: TRBV6-5; j_gene: TRBJ2-7; d_gene: .; CDR3nt: TGTGCCAGCAGTTACCGATCAGGTCTAGGGGTTCGCGAGCAGTACTTC; CDR3aa: CASSYRSGLGVREQYF
abundance: .; v_gene: TRBV19; j_gene: TRBJ2-1; d_gene: TRBD2; CDR3nt: TGTGCCAGTAGTATTCTTCCTTCAGCGGGATTAGTCACTGAGCAGTTCTTC; CDR3aa: CASSILPSAGLVTEQFF
abundance: .; v_gene: TRBV2; j_gene: TRBJ2-1; d_gene: TRBD2; CDR3nt: TGTGCCAGCAGTGAAAGGGGGACTAGCTTGTACAATGAGCAGTTCTTC; CDR3aa: CASSERGTSLYNEQFF
abundance: .; v_gene: TRBV4-1; j_gene: TRBJ2-2; d_gene: TRBD2; CDR3nt: TGCGCCAGCAGCTCTCCGGGACTAGCGGGATCTTCCGGGGAGCTGTTTTTT; CDR3aa: CASSSPGLAGSSGELFF
abundance: .; v_gene: TRBV18; j_gene: TRBJ2-3; d_gene: TRBD2; CDR3nt: TGTGCCAGCTCAGAGCGGGAGCGGGGCACAGATACGCAGTATTTT; CDR3aa: CASSERERGTDTQYF
abundance: .; v_gene: TRBV5-6; j_gene: TRBJ2-3; d_gene: TRBD2; CDR3nt: TGTGCCAGCAGCCGCTACGGGACTACCCTCACAGATACGCAGTATTTT; CDR3aa: CASSRYGTTLTDTQYF
abundance: .; v_gene: TRBV7-2; j_gene: TRBJ1-2; d_gene: TRBD1; CDR3nt: TGTGCCAGCAGCATCTACAGGGGAGACTATGGCTACACCTTC; CDR3aa: CASSIYRGDYGYTF
abundance: few; v_gene: TRBV30; j_gene: TRBJ1-2; d_gene: TRBD1; CDR3nt: TGTGCCTGGAGTTTCCAACCCGGGACAGGGAGCTACACCTTC; CDR3aa: CAWSFQPGTGSYTF
abundance: .; v_gene: TRBV6-6; j_gene: TRBJ1-3; d_gene: TRBD1; CDR3nt: TGTGCCAGCAGGGGGGACAGCCGCTCTGGAAACACCATATATTTT; CDR3aa: CASRGDSRSGNTIYF
abundance: .; v_gene: TRBV7-6; j_gene: TRBJ2-1; d_gene: .; CDR3nt: TGTGCCAGCAGCTCCATTCGCGCGGGTATCAATGAGCAGTTCTTC; CDR3aa: CASSSIRAGINEQFF
abundance: .; v_gene: TRBV11-3; j_gene: TRBJ2-3; d_gene: .; CDR3nt: TGTGCCAGCAGCTTTGATGGCGGGGACACAGATACGCAGTATTTT; CDR3aa: CASSFDGGDTDTQYF
abundance: .; v_gene: TRBV10-3; j_gene: TRBJ2-1; d_gene: TRBD2; CDR3nt: TGTGCCACCGAAGGGACTAGCGGGAGCTATGAGCAGTTCTTC; CDR3aa: CATEGTSGSYEQFF
abundance: few; v_gene: TRBV28; j_gene: TRBJ1-5; d_gene: .; CDR3nt: TGTGCCAGCAGTTCCCTAGGAGGCTTGGCGGTCGGCAATCAGCCCCAGCATTTT; CDR3aa: CASSSLGGLAVGNQPQHF